Each of the 8 T cell receptor beta chains below was sequenced from the same sample in a study of T-cell reconstitution after alpha-beta-depleted transplantation in children. Construction of the TCRbeta library involved unique molecular identifiers. MiXCR was run by TCRdb on the PCR reads, yielding one entry per CDR3 protein. The sample yields 490,000 or so distinct CDR3 sequences, about 11% seen once. Sample: PBMCs, taken before TCRalphabeta/CD19-depleted stem cell transplant. Receptors originate from a child aged 2-9 years with inherited bone marrow failure, due to receive a stem cell transplant.

There are many counts of this clonotype. This chain uses TRBV5-6 with TRBJ1-1; possibly TRBD1 for D (6 bases). CDR3 length: 18 amino acids. V was shortened by 0 bases and J by 4 bases, with 22 bases between the two germline ends. Looked up from germline, CDR1 is SGHDT and CDR2 is YYEEEE. The CDR3 here is CASSLGGTGTLTGTEAFF. The CDR3 nucleotides read TGTGCCAGCAGCTTGGGGGGAACAGGGACCCTTACGGGCACTGAAGCTTTCTTT.

This clonotype was detected ten times or more. In DNA form, the CDR3 reads TGTGCCAGCAGTTTAAGGGGGGGGAGCACTGAAGCTTTCTTT. Its translation is CASSLRGGSTEAFF. The chain couples TRBV12-3 or TRBV12-4 to TRBJ1-1; a weak D match, TRBD1 (6 bases). The V gene lost 2 bases and the J gene lost 4 bases, with 11 bases spanning the gap. CDR3 length: 14 amino acids.

This clonotype was found many times. The chain employs TRBV11-2 and TRBJ2-5; a weak D match, TRBD1 (7 bases). Trimming took off 5 bases at V and 2 bases at J, with 15 bases between the two ends. Germline V gene lookup returns CDR1 SGHAT and CDR2 FQNNGV. This CDR3 has 15 residues. Written as DNA, the CDR3 is TGTGCCAGCAGCCCCAGGGGGGCTCAACAAGAGACCCAGTACTTC. Translating it yields CASSPRGAQQETQYF.

This clonotype has a count of ten or more. The rearrangement links TRBV20-1 to TRBJ2-3; TRBD2 matches 12 bases. This CDR3 comprises 16 residues. Germline loops: CDR1 DFQATT, CDR2 SNEGSKA (reference sequence). Trimming took 1 base from V and 2 from J; bases not matched to a gene: 4. The CDR3 loop reads CSARAGLAGFTDTQYF. DNA for the CDR3: TGCAGTGCTAGAGCCGGACTAGCGGGATTCACAGATACGCAGTATTTT.

Concerning this clonotype itself: This sequence may be a read error, since a much larger clone differs from it by one base. V usage is TRBV4-1 and J usage is TRBJ1-5, with a tentative D call TRBD1 (5 bases). This CDR3 has 15 residues. The germline V gene encodes CDR1 MGHRA and CDR2 YSYEKL. The CDR3: CASSQDTHGAQPHHF. The CDR3 region has the DNA TGCGCCAGCAGCCAAGATACGCACGGGGCACAGCCCCACCATTTT.

For this clonotype: A much more abundant neighbour one base away suggests this may be a read error. This chain uses TRBV4-2 with TRBJ2-1; 8 bases align to TRBD1. Germline CDR1 reads LGHNA; CDR2 reads YNFKEQ. CDR3 size: 18 residues. The CDR3 loop is CASSQRGGQGDVYNKQFF. CDR3 DNA sequence: TGTGCCAGCAGCCAGAGGGGAGGACAGGGCGATGTCTACAATAAGCAGTTCTTC.

This clonotype has at least ten counts. The chain uses TRBV20-1 and TRBJ2-7; possible D gene TRBD2, 6 bases. V was shortened by 6 bases and J by 7 bases, with 19 bases between the two germline ends. Germline V lookup: CDR1 DFQATT, CDR2 SNEGSKA (reference sequence). This CDR3 is 13 amino acids long. The CDR3 spells CSAPWEDSAEQYF. In nucleotides, the CDR3 is TGCAGTGCACCCTGGGAGGACTCTGCGGAGCAGTACTTC.

This chain joins TRBV3-1 and TRBJ2-5; D remains ambiguous. Between the trimmed V and J ends, which lost 1 base and 2 bases, there was a span of 8 bases. CDR1 and CDR2 from the germline V gene are LGHDT and YNNKEL (reference sequence). There are 14 residues in the CDR3. The chain's CDR3 is CASSQVNSQETQYF. The CDR3 DNA follows: TGTGCCAGCAGCCAAGTCAACAGTCAAGAGACCCAGTACTTC.